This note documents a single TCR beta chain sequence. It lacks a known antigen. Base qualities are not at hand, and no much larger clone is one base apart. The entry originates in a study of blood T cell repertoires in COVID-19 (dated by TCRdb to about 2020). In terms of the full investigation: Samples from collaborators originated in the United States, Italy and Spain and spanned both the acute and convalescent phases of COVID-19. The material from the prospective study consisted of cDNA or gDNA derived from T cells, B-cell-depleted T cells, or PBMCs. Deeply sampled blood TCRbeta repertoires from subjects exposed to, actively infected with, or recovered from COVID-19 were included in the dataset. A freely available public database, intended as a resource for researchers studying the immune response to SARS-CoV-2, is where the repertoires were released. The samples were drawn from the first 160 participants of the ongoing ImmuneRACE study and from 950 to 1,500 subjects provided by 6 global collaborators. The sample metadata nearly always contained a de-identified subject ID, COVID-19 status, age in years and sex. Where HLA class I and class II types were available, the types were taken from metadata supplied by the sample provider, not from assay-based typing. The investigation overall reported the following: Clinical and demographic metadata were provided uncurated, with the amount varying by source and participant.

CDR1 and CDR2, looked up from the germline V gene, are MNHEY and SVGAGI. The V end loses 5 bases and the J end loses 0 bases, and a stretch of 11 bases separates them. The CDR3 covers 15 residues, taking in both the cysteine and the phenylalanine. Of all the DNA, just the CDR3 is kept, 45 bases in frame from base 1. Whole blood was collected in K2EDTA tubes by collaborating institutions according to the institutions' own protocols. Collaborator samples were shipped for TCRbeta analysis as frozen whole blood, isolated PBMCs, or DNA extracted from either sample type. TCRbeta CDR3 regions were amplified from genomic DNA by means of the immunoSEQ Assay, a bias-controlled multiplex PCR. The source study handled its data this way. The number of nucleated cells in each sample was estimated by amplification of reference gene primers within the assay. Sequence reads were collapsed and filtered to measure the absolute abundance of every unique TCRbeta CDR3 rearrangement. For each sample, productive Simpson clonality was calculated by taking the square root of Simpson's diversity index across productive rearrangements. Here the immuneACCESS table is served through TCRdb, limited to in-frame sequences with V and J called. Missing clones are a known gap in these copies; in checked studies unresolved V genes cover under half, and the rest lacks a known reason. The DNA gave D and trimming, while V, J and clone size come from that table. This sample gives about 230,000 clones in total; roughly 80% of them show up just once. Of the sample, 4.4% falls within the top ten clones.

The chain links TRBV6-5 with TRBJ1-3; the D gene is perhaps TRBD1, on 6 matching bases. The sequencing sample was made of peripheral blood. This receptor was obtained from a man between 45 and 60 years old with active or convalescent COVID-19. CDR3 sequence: CASSQRQVSGNTIYF. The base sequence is TGTGCCAGCAGTCAGAGACAGGTCTCTGGAAACACCATATATTTT.